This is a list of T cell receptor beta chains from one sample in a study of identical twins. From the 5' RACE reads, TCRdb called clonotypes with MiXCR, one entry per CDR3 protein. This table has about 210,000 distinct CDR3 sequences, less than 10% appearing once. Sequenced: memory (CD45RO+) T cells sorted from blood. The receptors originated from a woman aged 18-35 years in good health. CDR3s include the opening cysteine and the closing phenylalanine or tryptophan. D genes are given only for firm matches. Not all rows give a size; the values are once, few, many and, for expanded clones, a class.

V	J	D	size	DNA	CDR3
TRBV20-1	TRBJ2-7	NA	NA	TGCAGTGCTATGGGGCCATCCGGCTACGAGCAGTACTTC	CSAMGPSGYEQYF
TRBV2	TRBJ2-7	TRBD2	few	TGTGCCAGCCGCCTACGTGAGACTAGCGAGCGAAGCGAGCAGTACTTC	CASRLRETSERSEQYF
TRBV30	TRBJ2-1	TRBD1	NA	TGTGCCTGGAGTACTGGACAGGGAGTAAACAATGAGCAGTTCTTC	CAWSTGQGVNNEQFF
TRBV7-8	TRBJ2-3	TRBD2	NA	TGTGCCAGCAGTCCCGCGGTGGGAGGGGTCACAGATACGCAGTATTTT	CASSPAVGGVTDTQYF
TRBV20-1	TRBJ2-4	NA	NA	TGCAGTGCTAGAGATCCGAAAACCCCGCTCCTTGGCAAAAACATTCAGTACTTC	CSARDPKTPLLGKNIQYF
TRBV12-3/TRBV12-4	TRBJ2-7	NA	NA	TGTGCCAGCATCGTCCCCCAGGGGAAACGGTCTAACTCCTACGAGCAGTACTTC	CASIVPQGKRSNSYEQYF
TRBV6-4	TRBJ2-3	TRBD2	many	TGTGCCAGCAGTGACCAGCGGGGGGACATAGATACGCAGTATTTT	CASSDQRGDIDTQYF
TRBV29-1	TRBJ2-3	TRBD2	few	TGCAGCGTGAAAACTAGCGGGAGCATAGATACGCAGTATTTT	CSVKTSGSIDTQYF
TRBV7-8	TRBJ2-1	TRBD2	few	TGTGCCAGCAGCGGTGGACTAGCCTACAATGAGCAGTTCTTC	CASSGGLAYNEQFF
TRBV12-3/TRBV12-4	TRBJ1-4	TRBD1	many	TGTGCCAGCAGTTTCGAGACAGGGTTTAATGAAAAACTGTTTTTT	CASSFETGFNEKLFF
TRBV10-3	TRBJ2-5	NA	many	TGTGCCATCAGTGAGTCGAAGGCTACAGAGACCCAGTACTTC	CAISESKATETQYF
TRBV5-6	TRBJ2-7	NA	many	TGTGCCAGCAGCATAGCCGGACGGTGGTACGAGCAGTACTTC	CASSIAGRWYEQYF
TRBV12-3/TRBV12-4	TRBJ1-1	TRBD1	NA	TGTGCCAGCAGTCAAGTGAGGGGGCATGCTTTCTTT	CASSQVRGHAFF
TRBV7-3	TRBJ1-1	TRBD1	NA	TGTGCCAGCAGCCAGTCAGGGGGCACTGAAGCTTTCTTT	CASSQSGGTEAFF
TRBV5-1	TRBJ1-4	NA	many	TGCGCCAGCAGCCCCGCAAATCCGGGTGAAAAACTGTTTTTT	CASSPANPGEKLFF
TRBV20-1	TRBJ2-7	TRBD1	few	TGCAGTGCGCCAAACCAGGGGGTCGAGCAGTACTTC	CSAPNQGVEQYF
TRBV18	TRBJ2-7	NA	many	TGTGCCAGCTCCTCCCAGGGGGGCGAGCAGTACTTC	CASSSQGGEQYF
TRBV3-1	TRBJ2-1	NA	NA	TGTGCCAGCAGCCAAGATGTACGGACTTTCGGACGGCAGTTCTTC	CASSQDVRTFGRQFF
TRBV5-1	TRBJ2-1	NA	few	TGCGCCAGCAGCCAGATCGGGGGTACCTACAATGAGCAGTTCTTC	CASSQIGGTYNEQFF
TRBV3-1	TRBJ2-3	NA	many	TGTGCCAGCAGCCAGAATGTGGGGTCGGAAGATACGCAGTATTTT	CASSQNVGSEDTQYF
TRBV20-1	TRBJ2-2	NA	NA	TGCAGTGCTAGAGGGCCCCAGGCCGCCATAACCGGGGAGCTGTTTTTT	CSARGPQAAITGELFF
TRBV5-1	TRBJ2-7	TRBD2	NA	TGCGCCAGCAGCCCAGGGACTAGCGGGGACTACGAGCAGTACTTC	CASSPGTSGDYEQYF
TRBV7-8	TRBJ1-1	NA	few	TGTGCCAGCAGCTACGCTACGGGTGAAGCTTTCTTT	CASSYATGEAFF
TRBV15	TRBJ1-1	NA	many	TGTGCCACCAGCAGAGATTGGCAGGGGAACACTGAAGCTTTCTTT	CATSRDWQGNTEAFF
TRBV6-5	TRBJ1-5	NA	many	TGTGCCAGCAGGAGGGGGAATCAGCCCCAGCATTTT	CASRRGNQPQHF
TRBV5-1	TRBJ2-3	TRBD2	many	TGCGCCAGCAGCTTGGCCCCTAGCGGATCCACAGATACGCAGTATTTT	CASSLAPSGSTDTQYF
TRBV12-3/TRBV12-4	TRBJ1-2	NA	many	TGTGCCAGCAGTTTAGCGCTAGGGTCCTACACCTTC	CASSLALGSYTF
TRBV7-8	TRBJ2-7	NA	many	TGTGCCAGCAGCTTAGACGGGACCCTAGACGAGCAGTACTTC	CASSLDGTLDEQYF
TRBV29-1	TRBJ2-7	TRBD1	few	TGCAGCCACAGGGGGGCATCCTACGAGCAGTACTTC	CSHRGASYEQYF
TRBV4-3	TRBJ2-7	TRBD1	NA	TGCGCCAGCAGCCAAGAGGGACAGGGGGTTAACGAGCAGTACTTC	CASSQEGQGVNEQYF
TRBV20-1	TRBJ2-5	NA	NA	TGCAGTGCTAGTAGAACAGGGTTTATGCAGACCCAGTACTTC	CSASRTGFMQTQYF
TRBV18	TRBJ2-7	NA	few	TGTGCCAGCTCGAGTGTCCGCCAAGAGCAGTACTTC	CASSSVRQEQYF
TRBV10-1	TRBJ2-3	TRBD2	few	TGCGCCAGCAGTGTTAGCGGGGGGGCCGTATCAGATACGCAGTATTTT	CASSVSGGAVSDTQYF
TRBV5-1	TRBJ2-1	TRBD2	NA	TGCGCCAGCTTCGGGACTAGCGGGAGTTACTCCTACAATGAGCAGTTCTTC	CASFGTSGSYSYNEQFF
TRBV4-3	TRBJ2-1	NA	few	TGCGCCAGCAGCCGGCTGGGAACGAATGAGCAGTTCTTC	CASSRLGTNEQFF
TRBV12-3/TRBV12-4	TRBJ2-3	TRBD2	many	TGTGCCAGTCGTGATGCGGGGGGCCTAGGTTTGAATACGCAGTATTTT	CASRDAGGLGLNTQYF
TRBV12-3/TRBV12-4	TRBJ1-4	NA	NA	TGTGCCAGCAGTTCGGGGGGCTACGAAAAACTGTTTTTT	CASSSGGYEKLFF
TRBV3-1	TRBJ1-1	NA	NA	TGTGCCAGCAGCCAAAAGGGGTCGGGGGCGCGGACTGAAGCTTTCTTT	CASSQKGSGARTEAFF
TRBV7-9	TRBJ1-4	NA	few	TGTGCCAGCAGCTTATGGCGGATGGATAATGAAAAACTGTTTTTT	CASSLWRMDNEKLFF
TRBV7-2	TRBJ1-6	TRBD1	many	TGTGCCAGCAGCTTTCACAGGGGGAATTCACCCCTCCACTTT	CASSFHRGNSPLHF
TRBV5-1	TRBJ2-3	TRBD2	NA	TGCGCCAGCAGCATACGGGGGGGCCGAGATACGCAGTATTTT	CASSIRGGRDTQYF
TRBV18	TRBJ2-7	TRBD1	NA	TGTGCCAGCTCACCAGGGACAGGGACAGCTACCGAGCAGTACTTC	CASSPGTGTATEQYF
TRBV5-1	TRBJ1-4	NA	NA	TGCGCCAGCAGCTTTCAGGGGATCGGAAAACTGTTTTTT	CASSFQGIGKLFF
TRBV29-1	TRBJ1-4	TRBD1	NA	TGCAGCGTTGGACCGGGCCAGGGGGATGAAAAACTGTTTTTT	CSVGPGQGDEKLFF
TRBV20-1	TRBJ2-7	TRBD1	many	TGCAGTGCGCGGGACAGGGTCGTACAAGAGCAGTACTTC	CSARDRVVQEQYF
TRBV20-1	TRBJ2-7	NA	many	TGCAGTGCTAGAGGTCAGGGTTACTACGAGCAGTACTTC	CSARGQGYYEQYF